This T cell receptor beta chain was retrieved from a study of molecular identifiers for immune sequencing clone quantification. The table lists this clonotype with many counts. V was shortened by 0 bases and J by 1 base, with 9 bases between the two germline ends. This CDR3 is 14 amino acids long. Per germline, CDR1 SQVTM and CDR2 ANQGSEA. TCRdb passed the PCR reads through MiXCR, listing each CDR3 protein once. The sample shows roughly 300,000 distinct CDR3 sequences, roughly 24% of them seen only once. The V call is TRBV29-1, the J call TRBJ2-5; a possible D gene is TRBD2 (6 bases). The source is a human donor in good health. Some libraries in this study had Jurkat cell RNA spiked in. The sample comprised naive CD8+ T cells from blood, with Jurkat cell RNA spiked in. The sample's subset: FACS-sorted CD8+CD4-CCR7+CD45RA+ naive T cells. The CDR3 nucleotides read TGCAGCGTTGAAGATCGCGGGGTCCAAGAGACCCAGTACTTC. Protein product: CSVEDRGVQETQYF.